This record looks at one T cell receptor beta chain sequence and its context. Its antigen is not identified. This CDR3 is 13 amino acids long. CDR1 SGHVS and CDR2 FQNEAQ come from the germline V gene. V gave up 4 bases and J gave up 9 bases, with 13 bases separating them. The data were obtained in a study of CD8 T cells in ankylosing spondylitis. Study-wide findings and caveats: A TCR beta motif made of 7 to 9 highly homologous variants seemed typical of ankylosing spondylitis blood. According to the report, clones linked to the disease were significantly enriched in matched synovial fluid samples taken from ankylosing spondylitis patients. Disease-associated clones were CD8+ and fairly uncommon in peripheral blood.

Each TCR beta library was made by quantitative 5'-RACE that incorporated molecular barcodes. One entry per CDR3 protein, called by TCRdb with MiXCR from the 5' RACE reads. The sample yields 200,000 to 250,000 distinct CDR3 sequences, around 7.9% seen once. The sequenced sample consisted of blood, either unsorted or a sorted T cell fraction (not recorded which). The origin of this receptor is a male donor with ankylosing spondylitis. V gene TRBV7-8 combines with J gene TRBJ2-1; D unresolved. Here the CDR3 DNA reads TGTGCCAGCAGCTGGACGCTGGTCCGTGAGCAGTTCTTC. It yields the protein CASSWTLVREQFF.